These 12 T cell receptor beta chains were sequenced from one sample in a study of blood T cell repertoires in COVID-19. The repertoire was sequenced with immunoSEQ multiplex PCR; TCRdb's copy has only in-frame clones and lacks some. The sample carries roughly 360,000 clones, more than 65% recorded once. The sequencing input was peripheral blood. The receptors here all came from a human donor with acute or convalescent COVID-19. The donor label of this sample is uncertain.

The rearrangement links TRBV18 to TRBJ2-6; weak D call: TRBD1 (5 bases). V was shortened by 3 bases and J by 1 base, with 10 bases between the two germline ends. The CDR3 spans 16 residues. Looked up from germline, CDR1 is KGHSH and CDR2 is LQKENI. Here the CDR3 reads CASSPLDSSGANVLTF. The CDR3 DNA is TGTGCCAGCTCACCCCTAGACAGTTCTGGGGCCAACGTCCTGACTTTC.

The J gene is TRBJ1-6, the V gene TRBV7-9; D unresolved. There are 16 residues in the CDR3. V dropped 5 bases and J dropped 9 bases, with 20 bases sitting between them. Germline CDR1 reads SEHNR; CDR2 reads FQNEAQ (reference sequence). CDR3 sequence reads: CASSLNAAGGSSPLHF. The CDR3 DNA reads TGTGCCAGCAGCCTCAATGCGGCCGGTGGGAGTTCACCCCTCCACTTT. Filled out from reference TRBV7-9 and TRBJ1-6, the complete variable domain reads DTGVSQNPRHKITKRGQNVTFRCDPISEHNRLYWYRQTLGQGPEFLTYFQNEAQLEKSRLLSDRFSAERPKGSFSTLEIQRTEQGDSAMYLCASSLNAAGGSSPLHFGNGTRLTVT.

The rearrangement links TRBV3-1 (or the pseudogene TRBV3-2) to TRBJ2-7; 9 bases line up with TRBD1. This CDR3 region has 16 residues. The J segment lost 5 bases and the V segment lost 0 bases, leaving 8 bases of the junction unmatched. CDR1 LGHDT and CDR2 YNNKEL come from the germline V gene (reference sequence). Here the CDR3 reads CASSQESGTGRNEQYF. DNA for the CDR3: TGTGCCAGCAGCCAAGAGTCCGGGACAGGGCGGAACGAGCAGTACTTC.

The rearrangement links TRBV6-5 to TRBJ2-2; unclear D gene. The V end was cut by 11 bases, the J end by 5 bases, with 15 bases between. Germline CDR1 is MNHEY and CDR2 is SVGAGI. This CDR3 has 13 amino acids. The CDR3 DNA is TGTGCCCTAACCACTCCAGGTACCGGGGAGCTGTTTTTT. Its protein product is CALTTPGTGELFF.

The CDR3: CASSYSRQQSHTQYF. The CDR3 nucleotides are TGTGCCAGCAGTTACTCGAGACAGCAATCGCATACGCAGTATTTT. V is TRBV6-5 and J is TRBJ2-3; D is possibly TRBD1 (5 bases). This CDR3 spans 15 amino acids. V lost 0 bases and J 7 bases, leaving 14 bases between the germline ends. Per germline, CDR1 MNHEY and CDR2 SVGAGI.

The CDR3 DNA sequence: TGTGCCAGCAGCTTAGCCGGACAGCTGAACACTGAAGCTTTCTTT. It specifies CASSLAGQLNTEAFF. The gene calls are TRBV7-8 and TRBJ1-1; a possible D gene is TRBD1 (6 bases). Germline CDR1 SGHVS, CDR2 FQNEAQ. V was clipped by 0 bases and J by 0 bases, with 8 bases between them. This CDR3 has 15 amino acids.

The rearrangement uses TRBV5-5 and TRBJ2-2, with unresolved D. CDR3 length: 15 residues. The germline V gene has CDR1 SGHKS and CDR2 YYEKEE (reference sequence). V was trimmed by 2 bases and J by 0 bases, leaving 8 bases between them. The CDR3: CASSFYQANTGELFF. As DNA, the CDR3 is TGTGCCAGCAGCTTTTATCAGGCGAACACCGGGGAGCTGTTTTTT.

The rearrangement uses TRBV5-1 and TRBJ1-2; no definite D call. Germline lookup yields CDR1 SGHRS and CDR2 YFSETQ. The CDR3 sequence is 14 residues long. V gave up 4 bases and J gave up 4 bases, with 14 bases separating them. The CDR3 DNA reads TGCGCCAGCAGCCCTGCGGAGGGAGCCTATGGCTACACCTTC. This sequence encodes CASSPAEGAYGYTF.

The chain carries TRBV7-6 and TRBJ2-7; 7 bases line up with TRBD1. The CDR3 spans 14 residues. Trimming at V came to 1 base and at J to 6 bases, leaving 6 bases not matched to a gene. The germline V gene has CDR1 SGHVS and CDR2 FNYEAQ. As DNA, the CDR3 is TGTGCCAGCAGCTTAGGGTCCTCAGGGGGCGAGCAGTACTTC. Translation: CASSLGSSGGEQYF.

This clone occurred a few times. The chain uses TRBV18 and TRBJ2-2; no clear D. CDR3 size: 15 residues. V lost 3 bases to trimming and J lost 0 bases, with 8 bases between them. Germline CDR1 KGHSH, CDR2 LQKENI. Here the CDR3 DNA reads TGTGCCAGCTCACCTGAGTCGTCGAACACCGGGGAGCTGTTTTTT. It codes for CASSPESSNTGELFF.

This sequence joins TRBV5-6 and TRBJ1-3; D not certain. Germline CDR1 is SGHDT and CDR2 is YYEEEE. The CDR3 is made up of 14 amino acids. Trimming pared 1 base from V and 9 bases from J, leaving 14 bases between. DNA for the CDR3: TGTGCCAGCAGCTTGTTGGCTTCCCGGGGCACCATATATTTT. This gives the protein CASSLLASRGTIYF. Drawing the rest from reference TRBV5-6 and TRBJ1-3, the complete variable domain is DAGVTQSPTHLIKTRGQQVTLRCSPKSGHDTVSWYQQALGQGPQFIFQYYEEEERQRGNFPDRFSGHQFPNYSSELNVNALLLGDSALYLCASSLLASRGTIYFGEGSWLTVV.

The chain combines TRBV28 with TRBJ1-4, with 12 bases aligning to TRBD1. V lost 4 bases and J lost 1; bases outside the gene matches: 13. The length of the CDR3 is 20 residues. Germline V CDR1 and CDR2: MDHEN, SYDVKM. CDR3 region: CASSSYSGDRGRRTNEKLFF. In DNA form, the CDR3 reads TGTGCCAGCAGTTCCTATTCGGGGGACAGGGGGCGGAGAACTAATGAAAAACTGTTTTTT.